The source of this TCR beta chain is a study of neurological immune-mediated disorders. TCRdb reprocessed the 5' RACE reads with MiXCR, giving one entry per CDR3 protein. The sample records under 75,000 distinct CDR3 sequences, 5.2% being singletons. Ten or more counts support this clonotype. This clonotype was obtained from a human donor with multiple sclerosis. The donor label of this sample is uncertain. The sequenced sample consisted of PBMCs.

CDR3 loop: CASSRGDQPQHF. The CDR3, as DNA: TGTGCCAGCAGTCGGGGGGATCAGCCCCAGCATTTT. The chain links TRBV7-9 to TRBJ1-5; tentatively, D is TRBD1 (5 bases). V was cut by 6 bases and J by 5 bases, with 8 bases left in between. Germline V gene sequence: CDR1 SEHNR, CDR2 FQNEAQ (reference sequence). The CDR3 extends over 12 amino acids.